This entry is about one T cell receptor (beta chain). TCRdb re-called the RT-PCR reads with MiXCR, one entry per CDR3 protein. The sample yields around 700,000 distinct CDR3 sequences, 12% to 15% seen once. Germline V lookup: CDR1 SGHNT, CDR2 YENEEA. This CDR3 contains 18 residues. The V gene end was trimmed by 5 bases and the J gene end by 2 bases; junction bases not matched to a gene: 9. The chain uses TRBV11-3 and TRBJ2-3; the match to TRBD2 covers 14 bases. This TCR came from a female donor in good health, serving as a healthy control. Material: memory CD4+ T cells from blood. The CDR3 coding sequence is TGTGCCAGCAGCCCGGGGGGGACTAGCGGGGGATACACAGATACGCAGTATTTT. Translation: CASSPGGTSGGYTDTQYF.